The clone carrying this TCR beta chain was observed a handful of times. The antigen is unknown. Germline CDR1 SGHAT, CDR2 FQDESV (reference sequence). V gave up 4 bases and J gave up 0 bases; unmatched junction bases: 1. The CDR3 is 15 amino acids. These data originate in a study of beta chain features in type 1 diabetes. Overall study findings and caveats: There was a moderate but significant shortening of TCRB CDR3s in all four CD4+ subsets of Type 1 diabetes patients.

The whole isolated RNA underwent reverse transcription, so sequencing captured expressed TCRB transcripts. Sequencing used immunoSEQ multiplex PCR; TCRdb keeps in-frame clones, though not all of them. The repertoire includes 150,000 to 200,000 clones, approximately 8.7% of them detected once, and approximately 0.7% sits in the top ten. The receptor comes from a young woman with type 1 diabetes. V usage is TRBV11-1 and J usage is TRBJ2-1; 9 nucleotides match TRBD2. Sequenced sample: central memory CD4+ T cells from blood. In DNA, the CDR3 is TGTGCCAGCAGCTATAGCGGGAGCTCCTACAATGAGCAGTTCTTC. As protein: CASSYSGSSYNEQFF. Using reference TRBV11-1 and TRBJ2-1 for the parts outside the CDR3, the full variable domain is EAEVAQSPRYKITEKSQAVAFWCDPISGHATLYWYRQILGQGPELLVQFQDESVVDDSQLPKDRFSAERLKGVDSTLKIQPAELGDSAMYLCASSYSGSSYNEQFFGPGTRLTVL.